This T cell receptor (beta chain) was observed in a study of PD-1 blockade in classical Hodgkin lymphoma. Study details: Treatment was intravenous nivolumab, 3 mg/kg every 2 weeks, until progression.

In germline, CDR1 is KGHSH, CDR2 LQKENI. J lost 7 bases, V lost 6 bases, and 9 bases had no gene match. The CDR3 covers 15 residues. This clone has a handful of counts. Antigen specificity is unknown. There was relapse after autologous stem cell transplantation in every patient, and there was variation in brentuximab vedotin exposure. Study observations and caveats: Lower baseline TCR diversity was reported for newly diagnosed patients than for healthy donors. Newly diagnosed patients had diversity similar to the baseline diversity of complete responders.

The data were produced by immunoSEQ multiplex PCR, yet TCRdb's version contains in-frame clones alone and is incomplete. This table holds some 22,000 clones, 80% found once. This receptor was obtained from a human donor with classical Hodgkin lymphoma. The genes are TRBV18 and TRBJ2-1; the match to TRBD2 covers 10 bases. The sample here was peripheral blood mononuclear cells (PBMCs), taken before the second cycle of nivolumab. The CDR3 loop is CASSDLAGVSNEQFF. The CDR3 bases are TGTGCCAGCTCTGACCTAGCGGGAGTATCTAATGAGCAGTTCTTC.